This TCR beta chain was sequenced for a study of T-cell memory formation after mild COVID-19. As for this clonotype: One junction end does not reproduce the germline sequence, and a read error may be involved.

CDR1 MNHEY and CDR2 SVGAGI come from the germline V gene. There are 16 residues in the CDR3. TCRdb re-called the 5' RACE reads with MiXCR, one entry per CDR3 protein. The sample records about 430,000 distinct CDR3 sequences, about a sixth being singletons. Sequencing input: PBMCs or a T cell subset sorted from them (not recorded which). The receptor was isolated from a man between 18 and 35 years old who had mild COVID-19 (a few samples of this study predate the infection). Cell type and time point are not known. This chain connects TRBV6-5 to TRBJ1-2, with TRBD1 matching over 9 bases. The CDR3 nucleotides read TGTGCCAGCAGTTACGAGGGGACAGGGCAGTTCTATTGCTACACCTTC. This sequence encodes CASSYEGTGQFYCYTF.